This note documents a single T cell receptor (beta chain) sequence. Its antigen is not known. Measured with immunoSEQ multiplex PCR; TCRdb has only the in-frame clones, and not every one. There are over 3,000 clones in the sample; 88% occur only once, and less than 2.5% lies in the top ten. The source of the sample is a study of neoadjuvant nivolumab and ipilimumab in lung cancer. General study findings and limits: TCR clonality did not significantly correlate with pathologic tumor regression.

CDR3 length: 14 residues. Germline V CDR1 and CDR2: SGHVS, FNYEAQ. Trimming took 3 bases from V and 5 from J; bases not matched to a gene: 7. This receptor was identified in an adult with non-small cell lung cancer. This rearrangement joins TRBV7-6 to TRBJ2-7; 7 nucleotides align to TRBD2. This specimen was tumor tissue, taken after neoadjuvant nivolumab, alone or with ipilimumab, at or shortly before surgery. CDR3 DNA: TGTGCCAGCAGCTTTTGGGAGGGGTCAGACGAGCAGTACTTC. Translated: CASSFWEGSDEQYF.